This T cell receptor (beta chain) was captured in a study of beta chain features in type 1 diabetes (dated by TCRdb to the late 2010s). Regarding the complete study: Mean age, gender distribution, total cell number and subset yield were not different between patients and healthy donors. A total of about 100 million sorted cells were examined across all samples, and RNA yield correlated strongly with the number of cells per subset. In the study, recently diagnosed type 1 diabetes patients and matched healthy donors were compared on the TCRB repertoires of their sorted circulating CD4+ T cell subsets. Regulatory and stem cell-like memory subsets were obtained from only 8 patients and roughly eight healthy donors, while naive and central memory subsets were obtained from all 30 or so donors. General study outcomes and caveats: Sequencing cDNA rather than genomic DNA could over-represent highly expressing activated cells, although activation and CD3 levels did not differ between groups. Naive, central memory and regulatory TCRB repertoires appeared to be more similar among patients than among healthy donors. Because small numbers of individuals were included in the HLA sub-analyses, any influence of HLA type on TCRB rearrangement was left unresolved. PCR may preferentially amplify shorter templates, but because patient and control samples were amplified and corrected together, any resulting skew would affect both groups equally. A moderate but significant shortening of TCRB CDR3 length was observed in type 1 diabetes patients in all four CD4+ subsets. At VDJ recombination sites, type 1 diabetes patients had fewer insertions and more deleted nucleotides, which implies abnormalities in thymic rearrangement.

The entire amount of isolated RNA was reverse transcribed using the High Capacity cDNA Reverse Transcription Kit, so the sequenced TCRB transcripts were expressed ones. Naive, central memory and regulatory T cell samples underwent deep immunoSEQ sequencing, averaging around 4 million total reads per sample. Sorted cells were lysed in RLT buffer, and RNA was extracted using DNase-treated RNeasy Micro or Mini kits according to cell number. Each cell subset was processed on its own to prevent cross-contamination, while patient and healthy donor samples were processed together. Using the immunoSEQ multiplex PCR, TCRB sequences were amplified from cDNA into 87-bp fragments spanning the CDR3 region. The amplicons were sequenced using the Illumina HiSeq platform. As for how the authors treated the data: PCR bias was computationally corrected using synthetic template baselines, reads within Hamming distance 2 were collapsed, and singletons that could not be merged were discarded. Reads were aligned against IMGT to assign V, D and J genes, CDR3 length and insertions or deletions at six rearrangement sites. Clonotype counts were normalized to sorted cell number within each subset before computing true diversity and Gini coefficients with the tcR R package. Repertoire sharing was quantified using the overlap coefficient calculated on TCRB nucleotide sequences. This immuneACCESS table, as held by TCRdb, lists in-frame sequences with V and J called but not all clones. Of the missing ones, under half trace to an unresolved V gene in checked studies; the others have no known cause. That table supplies the V and J calls and clone size; D and trimming were determined from the DNA. This sample has 200,000 to 250,000 clones in its table, and roughly a tenth of those were observed once. Of the sample, 1% to 1.5% falls within the top ten clones.

The junction carries 12 bases between V and J, which are trimmed by 0 bases and 2 bases respectively. From its cysteine to its phenylalanine, the CDR3 spans 15 amino acids. CDR3 DNA only is kept here, 45 bases in frame from base 1. The germline V gene encodes CDR1 SGHRS and CDR2 YFSETQ. With respect to this clone: This clone's antigen is unknown. Qualities for individual bases were not recorded, and no much larger clone is one base off.

Each donor gave one peripheral blood draw, approximately 100 mL on average, collected into heparinised tubes. A BD FACSAria II was used to sort naive, central memory, regulatory and stem cell-like memory CD4+ T cells with a panel that included CD45RO, CCR7, CD25, CD127, CD95 and CD27. Purity was above 95% for every sorted population. PBMCs were isolated immediately by Lymphoprep density gradient centrifugation and stained directly without culture. So that batch effects would be minimized, each experiment stained and sorted samples in pairs, pairing one healthy donor with one patient. The sequence was obtained from a man between 18 and 29 years old in good health. This chain is built from TRBV5-1 and TRBJ2-7, with the D segment identity uncertain. The sequenced sample consisted of central memory CD4+ T cells from blood. At the DNA level, the sequence is TGCGCCAGCAGCTTGGCTGGACCGCCAACCTACGAGCAGTACTTC. It encodes CASSLAGPPTYEQYF.